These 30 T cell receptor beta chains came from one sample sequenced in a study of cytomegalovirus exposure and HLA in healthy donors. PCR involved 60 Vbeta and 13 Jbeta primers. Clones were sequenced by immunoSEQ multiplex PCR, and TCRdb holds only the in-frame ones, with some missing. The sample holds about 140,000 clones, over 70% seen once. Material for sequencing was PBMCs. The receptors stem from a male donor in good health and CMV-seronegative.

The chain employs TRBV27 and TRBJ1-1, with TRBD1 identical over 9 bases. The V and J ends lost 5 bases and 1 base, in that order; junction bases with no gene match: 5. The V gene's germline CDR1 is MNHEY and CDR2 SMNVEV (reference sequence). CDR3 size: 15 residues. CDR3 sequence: CASSPYRGQNTEAFF. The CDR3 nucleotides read TGTGCCAGCAGTCCTTACAGGGGGCAGAACACTGAAGCTTTCTTT.

CDR3 bases: TGCGCCAGCAGGCCTTTCCAGGGGTTGAACGAGCAGTACTTC. The encoded protein is CASRPFQGLNEQYF. The rearrangement joins TRBV4-1 to TRBJ2-7; tentatively, D is TRBD1 (6 bases). Trimming removed 6 bases from V and 5 bases from J, with 17 bases in between. Germline V gene data show CDR1 as MGHRA and CDR2 as YSYEKL. CDR3 size: 14 residues.

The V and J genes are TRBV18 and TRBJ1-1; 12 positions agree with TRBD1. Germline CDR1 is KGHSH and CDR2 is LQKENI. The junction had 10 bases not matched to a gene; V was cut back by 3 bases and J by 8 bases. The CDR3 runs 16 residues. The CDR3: CASSPYRGQGAYEAFF. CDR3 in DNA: TGTGCCAGCTCACCGTATCGGGGACAGGGGGCTTACGAAGCTTTCTTT.

The CDR3 sequence is CASSSQGSDTQYF. As DNA, the CDR3 is TGTGCCAGCAGCAGTCAGGGATCAGATACGCAGTATTTT. The gene calls are TRBV4-2 and TRBJ2-3; D perhaps matches TRBD1 (5 bases). V was pared by 5 bases and J by 4 bases, with 10 bases between. The CDR3 length is 13 residues. The germline CDR1 and CDR2 sequences are LGHNA and YNFKEQ.

Here the CDR3 reads CASSQNTETQYF. The CDR3, as DNA: TGCGCCAGCAGCCAGAATACCGAGACCCAGTACTTC. The V call is TRBV5-1, the J call TRBJ2-5; D is unresolved. The CDR3 sequence is 12 residues long. With 4 bases removed from V and 5 bases from J, the gap between germline ends came to 9 bases. Germline CDR1 SGHRS, CDR2 YFSETQ.

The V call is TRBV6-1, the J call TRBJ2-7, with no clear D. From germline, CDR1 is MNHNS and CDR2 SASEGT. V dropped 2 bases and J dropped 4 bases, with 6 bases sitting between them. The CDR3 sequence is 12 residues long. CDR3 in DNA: TGTGCCAGCAGTGAACAGATATACGAGCAGTACTTC. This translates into CASSEQIYEQYF.

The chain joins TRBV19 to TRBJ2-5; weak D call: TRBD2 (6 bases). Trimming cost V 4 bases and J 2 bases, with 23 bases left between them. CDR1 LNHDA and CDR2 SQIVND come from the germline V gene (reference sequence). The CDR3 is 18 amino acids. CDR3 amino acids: CASSKRGRQAGLQETQYF. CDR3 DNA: TGTGCCAGTAGTAAACGAGGAAGGCAGGCGGGGCTGCAAGAGACCCAGTACTTC.

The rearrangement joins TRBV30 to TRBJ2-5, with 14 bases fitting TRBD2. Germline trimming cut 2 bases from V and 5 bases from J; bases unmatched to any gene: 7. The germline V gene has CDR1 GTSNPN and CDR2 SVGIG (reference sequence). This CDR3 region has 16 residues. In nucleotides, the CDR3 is TGTGCCTGGAGTAGGGGACTAGCGGGAGTTCGGGAGACCCAGTACTTC. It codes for CAWSRGLAGVRETQYF.

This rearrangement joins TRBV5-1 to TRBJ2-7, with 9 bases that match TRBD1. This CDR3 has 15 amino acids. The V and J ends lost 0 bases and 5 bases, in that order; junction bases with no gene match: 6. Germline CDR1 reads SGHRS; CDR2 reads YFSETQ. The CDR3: CASSLVYRGRHEQYF. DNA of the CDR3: TGCGCCAGCAGCTTGGTGTACAGGGGGCGGCACGAGCAGTACTTC.

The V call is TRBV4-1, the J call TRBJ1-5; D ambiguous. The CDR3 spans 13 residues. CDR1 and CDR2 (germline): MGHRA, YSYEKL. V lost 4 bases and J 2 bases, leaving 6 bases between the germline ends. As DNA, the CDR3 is TGCGCCAGCAGCCCGGGAGGCAATCAGCCCCAGCATTTT. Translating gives CASSPGGNQPQHF.

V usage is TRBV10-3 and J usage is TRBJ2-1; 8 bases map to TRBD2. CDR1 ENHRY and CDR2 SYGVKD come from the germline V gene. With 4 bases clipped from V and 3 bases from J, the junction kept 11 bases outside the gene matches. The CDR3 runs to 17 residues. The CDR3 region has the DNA TGTGCCATCAGTGTCGATAGCGGGAATCAAGGCTACAATGAGCAGTTCTTC. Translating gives CAISVDSGNQGYNEQFF.

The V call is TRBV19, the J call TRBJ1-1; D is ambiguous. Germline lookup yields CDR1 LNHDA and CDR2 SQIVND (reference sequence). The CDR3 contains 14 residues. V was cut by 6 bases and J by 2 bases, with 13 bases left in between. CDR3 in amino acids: CASSPTGGNTEAFF. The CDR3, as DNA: TGTGCCAGTAGCCCAACGGGAGGAAACACTGAAGCTTTCTTT. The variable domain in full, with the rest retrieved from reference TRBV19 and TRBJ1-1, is DGGITQSPKYLFRKEGQNVTLSCEQNLNHDAMYWYRQDPGQGLRLIYYSQIVNDFQKGDIAEGYSVSREKKESFPLTVTSAQKNPTAFYLCASSPTGGNTEAFFGQGTRLTVV.

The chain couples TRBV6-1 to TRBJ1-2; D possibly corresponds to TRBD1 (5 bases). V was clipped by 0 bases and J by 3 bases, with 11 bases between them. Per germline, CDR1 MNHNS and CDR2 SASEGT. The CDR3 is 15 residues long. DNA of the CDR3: TGTGCCAGCAGTGAAGCTTTTAGGGGCGACTATGGCTACACCTTC. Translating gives CASSEAFRGDYGYTF.

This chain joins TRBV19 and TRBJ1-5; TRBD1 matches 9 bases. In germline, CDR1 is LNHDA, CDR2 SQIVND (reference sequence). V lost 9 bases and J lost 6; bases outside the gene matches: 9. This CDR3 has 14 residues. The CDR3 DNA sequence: TGTGCCAGCGTACAGGGGGCTGGGGGTCAGCCCCAGCATTTT. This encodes CASVQGAGGQPQHF.

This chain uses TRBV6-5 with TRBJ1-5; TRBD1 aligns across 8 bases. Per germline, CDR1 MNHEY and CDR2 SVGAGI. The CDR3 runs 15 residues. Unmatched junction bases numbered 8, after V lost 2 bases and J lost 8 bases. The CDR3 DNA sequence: TGTGCCAGCAGTTACGCCCCGGGACAGGCGAAGCCCCAGCATTTT. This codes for CASSYAPGQAKPQHF.

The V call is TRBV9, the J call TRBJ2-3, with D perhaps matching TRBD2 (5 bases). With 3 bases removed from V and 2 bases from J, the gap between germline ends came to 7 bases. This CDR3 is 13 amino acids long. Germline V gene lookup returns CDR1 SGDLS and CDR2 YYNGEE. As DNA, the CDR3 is TGTGCCAGCAGCGAAGCGGCCACAGATACGCAGTATTTT. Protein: CASSEAATDTQYF.

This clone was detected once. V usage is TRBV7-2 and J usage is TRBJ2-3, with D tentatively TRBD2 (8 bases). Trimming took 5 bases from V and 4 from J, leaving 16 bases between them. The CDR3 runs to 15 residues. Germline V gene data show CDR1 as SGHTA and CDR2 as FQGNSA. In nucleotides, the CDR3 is TGTGCCAGCAGCCCGGGAGGGGGCAGGTCAGATACGCAGTATTTT. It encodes CASSPGGGRSDTQYF.

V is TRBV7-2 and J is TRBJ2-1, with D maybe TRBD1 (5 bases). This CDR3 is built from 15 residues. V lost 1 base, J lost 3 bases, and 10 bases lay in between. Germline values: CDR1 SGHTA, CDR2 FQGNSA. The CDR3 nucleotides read TGTGCCAGCAGCTTAGAGGGGCTCAGCTACAATGAGCAGTTCTTC. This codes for CASSLEGLSYNEQFF. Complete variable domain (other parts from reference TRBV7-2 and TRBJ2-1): GAGVSQSPSNKVTEKGKDVELRCDPISGHTALYWYRQSLGQGLEFLIYFQGNSAPDKSGLPSDRFSAERTGGSVSTLTIQRTQQEDSAVYLCASSLEGLSYNEQFFGPGTRLTVL.

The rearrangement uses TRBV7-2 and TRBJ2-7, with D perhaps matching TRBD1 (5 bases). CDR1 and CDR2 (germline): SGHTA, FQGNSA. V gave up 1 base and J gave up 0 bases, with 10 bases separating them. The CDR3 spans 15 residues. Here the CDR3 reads CASSLGADSSYEQYF. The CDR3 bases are TGTGCCAGCAGCTTAGGGGCCGACAGCTCCTACGAGCAGTACTTC. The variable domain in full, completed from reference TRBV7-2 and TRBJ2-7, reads GAGVSQSPSNKVTEKGKDVELRCDPISGHTALYWYRQSLGQGLEFLIYFQGNSAPDKSGLPSDRFSAERTGGSVSTLTIQRTQQEDSAVYLCASSLGADSSYEQYFGPGTRLTVT.

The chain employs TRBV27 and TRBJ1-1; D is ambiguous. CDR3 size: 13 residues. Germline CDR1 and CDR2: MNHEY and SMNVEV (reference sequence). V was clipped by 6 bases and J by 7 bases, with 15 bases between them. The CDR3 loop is CASSPLEVNEAFF. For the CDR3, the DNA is TGTGCCAGCAGCCCCTTGGAGGTGAATGAAGCTTTCTTT.

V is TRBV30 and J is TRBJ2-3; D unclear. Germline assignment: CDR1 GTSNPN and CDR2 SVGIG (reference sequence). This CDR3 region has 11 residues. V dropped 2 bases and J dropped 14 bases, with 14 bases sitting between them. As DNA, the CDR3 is TGTGCCTGGAGTCAACAGACCCGTCGGTATTTT. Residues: CAWSQQTRRYF.

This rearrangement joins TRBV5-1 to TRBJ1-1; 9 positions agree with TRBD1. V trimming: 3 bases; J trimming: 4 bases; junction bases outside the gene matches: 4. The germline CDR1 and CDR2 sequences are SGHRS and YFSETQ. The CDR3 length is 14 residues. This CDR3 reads CASSWGDRATEAFF. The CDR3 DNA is TGCGCCAGCAGCTGGGGGGACAGGGCCACTGAAGCTTTCTTT.

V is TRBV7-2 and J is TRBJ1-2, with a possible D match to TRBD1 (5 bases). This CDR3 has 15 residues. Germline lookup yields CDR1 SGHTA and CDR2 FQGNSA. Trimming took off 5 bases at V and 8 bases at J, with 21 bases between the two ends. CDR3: CASSPAAGTSRGYTF. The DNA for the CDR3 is TGTGCCAGCAGCCCCGCCGCGGGGACCAGTCGAGGCTACACCTTC.

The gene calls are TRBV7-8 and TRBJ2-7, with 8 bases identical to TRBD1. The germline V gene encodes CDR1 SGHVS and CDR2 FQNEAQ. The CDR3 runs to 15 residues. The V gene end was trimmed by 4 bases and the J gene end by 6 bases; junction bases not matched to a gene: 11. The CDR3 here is CASSYPGQGKGEQYF. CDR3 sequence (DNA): TGTGCCAGCAGCTACCCCGGACAGGGAAAGGGCGAGCAGTACTTC. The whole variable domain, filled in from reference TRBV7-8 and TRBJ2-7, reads GAGVSQSPRYKVAKRGQDVALRCDPISGHVSLFWYQQALGQGPEFLTYFQNEAQLDKSGLPSDRFFAERPEGSVSTLKIQRTQQEDSAVYLCASSYPGQGKGEQYFGPGTRLTVT.

DNA of the CDR3: TGCGCCAGCAGCCTGACCCTAGCGGGGGAACAGAACACCGGGGAGCTGTTTTTT. Its protein is CASSLTLAGEQNTGELFF. The rearrangement joins TRBV5-1 to TRBJ2-2, with TRBD2 matching 10 bases. CDR3 length: 18 amino acids. The J segment lost 1 base and the V segment lost 4 bases, leaving 10 bases of the junction unmatched. Germline V gene sequence: CDR1 SGHRS, CDR2 YFSETQ.

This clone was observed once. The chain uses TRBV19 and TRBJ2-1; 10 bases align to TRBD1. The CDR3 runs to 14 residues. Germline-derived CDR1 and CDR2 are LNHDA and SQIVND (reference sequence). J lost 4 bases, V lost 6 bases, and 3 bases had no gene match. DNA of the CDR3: TGTGCCAGTAGGGGGGGACAGGGGTACAATGAGCAGTTCTTC. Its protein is CASRGGQGYNEQFF.

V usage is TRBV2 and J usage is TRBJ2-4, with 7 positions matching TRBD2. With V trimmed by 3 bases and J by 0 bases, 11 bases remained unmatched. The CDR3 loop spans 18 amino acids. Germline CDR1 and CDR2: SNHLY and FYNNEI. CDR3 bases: TGTGCCAGCAGTGATTCCGGGGGGACTCCATTAGCCAAAAACATTCAGTACTTC. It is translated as CASSDSGGTPLAKNIQYF. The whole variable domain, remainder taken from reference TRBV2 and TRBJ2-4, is EPEVTQTPSHQVTQMGQEVILRCVPISNHLYFYWYRQILGQKVEFLVSFYNNEISEKSEIFDDQFSVERPDGSNFTLKIRSTKLEDSAMYFCASSDSGGTPLAKNIQYFGAGTRLSVL.

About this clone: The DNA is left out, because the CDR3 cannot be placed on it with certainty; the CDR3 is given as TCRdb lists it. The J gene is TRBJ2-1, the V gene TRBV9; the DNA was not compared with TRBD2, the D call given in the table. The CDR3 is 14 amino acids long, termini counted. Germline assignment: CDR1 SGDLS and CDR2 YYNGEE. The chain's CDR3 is CASSVGGGAGLPFF.

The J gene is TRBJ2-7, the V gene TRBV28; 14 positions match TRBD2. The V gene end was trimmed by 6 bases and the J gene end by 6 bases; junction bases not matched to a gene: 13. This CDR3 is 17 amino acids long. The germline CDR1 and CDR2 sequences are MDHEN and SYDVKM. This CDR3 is CASRVSLGLAGGGEQYF. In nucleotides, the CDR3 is TGTGCCAGCAGGGTCTCGCTCGGACTAGCGGGAGGAGGCGAGCAGTACTTC.

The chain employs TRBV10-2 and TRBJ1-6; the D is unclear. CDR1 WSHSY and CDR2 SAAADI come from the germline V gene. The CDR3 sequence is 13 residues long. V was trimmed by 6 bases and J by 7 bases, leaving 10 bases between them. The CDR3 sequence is CASSADWNSPLHF. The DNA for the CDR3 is TGCGCCAGCAGCGCCGACTGGAATTCACCCCTCCACTTT.